The text below deals with one T cell receptor (beta chain). The CDR3 consists of 14 residues. Looked up from germline, CDR1 is SGDLS and CDR2 is YYNGEE. Trimming stripped 3 bases from V and 6 bases from J, with 13 bases between. TCRdb reprocessed the RT-PCR reads via MiXCR and lists one record per CDR3 protein. The sample lists about 700,000 distinct CDR3 sequences; approximately 15% were seen once. The specimen was memory CD4+ T cells from blood. This sequence joins TRBV9 and TRBJ2-1, with no clear D. The receptor's source is a female donor in good health, serving as a healthy control. In DNA form, the CDR3 reads TGTGCCAGCAGCGGGGATTGGGTCTTCAATGAGCAGTTCTTC. Translated: CASSGDWVFNEQFF.